The 25 T cell receptor beta chains in this list originate from one sample, sequenced in a study of CD8 T cells in ankylosing spondylitis. Broader study findings: Characteristic of ankylosing spondylitis blood, it appeared, was a TCR beta motif comprising several highly homologous variants.

Antigens for these TCRs are unknown. TCRdb re-analysed the 5' RACE reads in MiXCR, keeping a single row per CDR3 protein. The repertoire holds 750,000 to 850,000 distinct CDR3 sequences, with approximately 10% as singletons. Sequenced material: blood, either unsorted or a sorted T cell fraction (not recorded which). These receptors were collected from a male donor with ankylosing spondylitis.

This clonotype was picked up many times. The CDR3 nucleotides read TGCAGTGCTAGAGAGGGCGAGTTTCCTGACGGGACCCAGTACTTC. Translating gives CSAREGEFPDGTQYF. This chain links TRBV20-1 with TRBJ2-5; D uncertain. Trimming removed 0 bases from V and 7 bases from J, with 18 bases in between. The CDR3 is 15 amino acids. Germline CDR1 is DFQATT and CDR2 is SNEGSKA (reference sequence).

This clonotype has only a few counts. V and J are TRBV4-2 and TRBJ2-7; possible D gene TRBD1, 6 bases. CDR1 is LGHNA, CDR2 YNFKEQ, per germline. Trimming took off 2 bases at V and 5 bases at J, with 10 bases between the two ends. The CDR3 totals 13 residues. The CDR3, as DNA: TGTGCCAGCAGCCAAAACCACAGGGACGAGCAGTACTTC. Amino acid sequence: CASSQNHRDEQYF.

This clonotype was detected ten times or more. The chain has TRBV24-1 and TRBJ2-5, with D possibly matching TRBD2 (5 bases). CDR1 KGHDR and CDR2 SFDVKD come from the germline V gene. V was cut by 4 bases and J by 5 bases, with 16 bases left in between. The CDR3 has 15 residues. The CDR3 loop is CATSDPSGSGETQYF. DNA for the CDR3: TGTGCCACCAGTGACCCCTCGGGATCGGGGGAGACCCAGTACTTC.

This clonotype was detected a few times. The gene calls are TRBV12-3 or TRBV12-4 and TRBJ1-2; D is unresolved. The V end was cut by 4 bases, the J end by 4 bases, with 13 bases between. The CDR3 length is 14 residues. CDR3 residues: CASSSPDSPYGYTF. The CDR3 nucleotides read TGTGCCAGCAGTTCGCCGGACTCACCCTATGGCTACACCTTC.

There are a few counts of this clonotype. The chain combines TRBV4-3 with TRBJ2-3; tentative D call: TRBD2 (5 bases). The germline gives CDR1 LGHNA, CDR2 YSLEER. V lost 3 bases and J 4 bases, leaving 14 bases between the germline ends. The CDR3 length is 15 residues. CDR3 sequence: CASSQVGGPPDTQYF. The CDR3 DNA reads as TGCGCCAGCAGCCAGGTCGGCGGGCCTCCAGATACGCAGTATTTT.

The CDR3 DNA follows: TGCAGCGTGGTGGAGGATAATGAAAAACTGTTTTTT. Translation gives CSVVEDNEKLFF. The chain links TRBV29-1 to TRBJ1-4; no reliable D call. Per germline, CDR1 SQVTM and CDR2 ANQGSEA. V lost 6 bases, J lost 4 bases, and 9 bases lay in between. The CDR3 has 12 amino acids.

In its sample, this clonotype was seen a few times. V usage is TRBV15 and J usage is TRBJ1-5; D gene uncertain. The V gene's germline CDR1 is LNHNV and CDR2 YYDKDF (reference sequence). Trimming removed 1 base at V and 2 bases at J, with 9 bases between. There are 15 residues in the CDR3. The CDR3 nucleotides read TGTGCCACCAGCAGAGTGACTACAGGCAATCAGCCCCAGCATTTT. This sequence encodes CATSRVTTGNQPQHF.

This chain uses TRBV5-6 with TRBJ1-5; D gene ambiguous. This CDR3 has 13 amino acids. The ends were cut back, 4 bases at V and 4 bases at J, with 9 bases in the middle. CDR1 is SGHDT, CDR2 YYEEEE, per germline. DNA of the CDR3: TGTGCCAGCAGCCGGTGGATTAATCAGCCCCAGCATTTT. The encoded protein is CASSRWINQPQHF.

This clonotype turned up a few times. The J gene is TRBJ2-5, the V gene TRBV5-5; D is perhaps TRBD1 (7 bases). CDR1 and CDR2 from the germline V gene are SGHKS and YYEKEE (reference sequence). V gave up 4 bases and J gave up 2 bases, with 15 bases separating them. This CDR3 comprises 15 residues. CDR3 nucleotide sequence: TGTGCCAGCAGCCGCGGAGGGGGCCTACAAGAGACCCAGTACTTC. This codes for CASSRGGGLQETQYF.

A few counts support this clonotype. The V gene is TRBV28, the J gene TRBJ2-5, with 8 bases matching TRBD1. The CDR3 is made up of 14 amino acids. Trimming removed 4 bases from V and 4 bases from J; junction bases left unmatched: 5. CDR1 and CDR2 from the germline V gene are MDHEN and SYDVKM. CDR3 sequence reads: CASSSWTGRETQYF. CDR3 in DNA: TGTGCCAGCAGTTCCTGGACAGGGCGAGAGACCCAGTACTTC.

This clonotype was seen more than once but under ten times. V usage is TRBV20-1 and J usage is TRBJ2-7, with 12 bases aligning to TRBD2. Per germline, CDR1 DFQATT and CDR2 SNEGSKA (reference sequence). With 5 bases clipped from V and 6 bases from J, the junction kept 8 bases outside the gene matches. The CDR3 totals 14 residues. As DNA, the CDR3 is TGCAGTGCTGCTTCGACTAGCGGGAGTACCGAGCAGTACTTC. Its protein product is CSAASTSGSTEQYF.

This clonotype was seen more than once but under ten times. The V and J genes are TRBV27 and TRBJ2-3, with D unresolved. The V gene's germline CDR1 is MNHEY and CDR2 SMNVEV (reference sequence). Trimming removed 8 bases at V and 4 bases at J, with 16 bases between. CDR3 length: 14 residues. CDR3 DNA sequence: TGTGCCAGCTCCGTGAGAGACGTTGCAGATACGCAGTATTTT. Translated, it gives CASSVRDVADTQYF.

This clonotype was observed many times. V gene TRBV20-1 combines with J gene TRBJ1-1; no clear D gene. Germline V gives CDR1 DFQATT, CDR2 SNEGSKA (reference sequence). The germline V and J ends were trimmed by 4 bases and 3 bases, with 12 bases remaining between them. The CDR3 is 13 amino acids. CDR3 loop: CSANSGSYTEAFF. CDR3 nucleotide sequence: TGCAGTGCTAACTCTGGGAGCTACACTGAAGCTTTCTTT.

The gene calls are TRBV6-2 or TRBV6-3 and TRBJ1-2; no clear D gene. The ends were cut back, 5 bases at V and 9 bases at J, with 10 bases in the middle. This CDR3 is built from 11 residues. In germline, CDR1 is MNHEY, CDR2 SVGEGT. The CDR3: CASSVQRSYTF. The CDR3 bases are TGTGCCAGCAGTGTGCAGCGGAGCTACACCTTC.

This clonotype has at least ten counts. One junction end does not reproduce the germline sequence, and a read error may be involved. This chain connects TRBV15 to TRBJ1-1; possible D gene TRBD1, 5 bases. CDR3 size: 13 residues. The germline V gene has CDR1 LNHNV and CDR2 YYDKDF (reference sequence). The CDR3 bases are TGTGCCTCCAGGGAGACGACTGACACTGAAGCTTTCTTT. Its translation is CASRETTDTEAFF.

The CDR3 spells CASSLGSSPTGSEQFF. DNA for the CDR3: TGTGCCAGCAGCTTAGGATCGTCCCCGACAGGTAGTGAGCAGTTCTTC. This sequence joins TRBV7-3 and TRBJ2-1; a possible D gene is TRBD1 (6 bases). The CDR3 consists of 16 residues. Germline V gene data show CDR1 as SGHTA and CDR2 as FQGTGA. V lost 2 bases to trimming and J lost 9 bases, with 20 bases between them.

This clonotype was detected many times. Written as DNA, the CDR3 is TGTGCCAGCAGCCGCGCCGGGACGGTGAACACTGAAGCTTTCTTT. Residues: CASSRAGTVNTEAFF. The chain recombines TRBV12-3 or TRBV12-4 with TRBJ1-1, with D tentatively TRBD1 (5 bases). V lost 6 bases to trimming and J lost 0 bases, with 14 bases between them. The CDR3 runs to 15 residues.

As to this clonotype: Likely a read error: the CDR3 ends without its conserved phenylalanine or tryptophan. The rearrangement uses TRBV20-1 and TRBJ2-1; 7 nucleotides match TRBD1. Trimming at V came to 2 bases and at J to 3 bases, leaving 1 base not matched to a gene. Germline V CDR1 and CDR2: DFQATT, SNEGSKA (reference sequence). The CDR3 spans 13 residues. CDR3 amino acids: CSARRDSYNEQFL. CDR3 DNA: TGCAGTGCTAGACGGGACAGCTACAATGAGCAGTTCTTG.

V usage is TRBV7-2 and J usage is TRBJ1-5; D possibly corresponds to TRBD1 (6 bases). The CDR3 length is 15 residues. V was pared by 5 bases and J by 0 bases, with 11 bases between. The germline V gene has CDR1 SGHTA and CDR2 FQGNSA. In DNA, the CDR3 is TGTGCCAGCAGCGTGGGACACCTTAGCAATCAGCCCCAGCATTTT. Its protein is CASSVGHLSNQPQHF.

The chain combines TRBV29-1 with TRBJ1-2, with 7 bases lining up with TRBD1. This CDR3 contains 17 residues. Per the germline V gene, CDR1 is SQVTM and CDR2 is ANQGSEA. The ends lost 5 bases at V and 1 base at J; junction bases unmatched: 16. DNA of the CDR3: TGCAGCGTTTTCCTCCAGGATATAGGGGGCCGTAACTATGGCTACACCTTC. As protein: CSVFLQDIGGRNYGYTF.

This clonotype was picked up many times. The chain recombines TRBV4-2 with TRBJ2-5, with TRBD2 matching 7 bases. With V trimmed by 4 bases and J by 5 bases, 10 bases remained unmatched. This CDR3 comprises 15 residues. From germline, CDR1 is LGHNA and CDR2 YNFKEQ. CDR3 coding DNA: TGTGCCAGCAGCCCATTGGCGGGAGTTAGGGAGACCCAGTACTTC. Amino acid sequence: CASSPLAGVRETQYF.

The gene calls are TRBV6-2 or TRBV6-3 and TRBJ1-1, with D uncertain. The CDR3 sequence is 12 residues long. Germline CDR1 MNHEY, CDR2 SVGEGT. Trimming removed 1 base from V and 5 bases from J, with 5 bases in between. The chain's CDR3 is CASSYYETEAFF. The CDR3 coding sequence is TGTGCCAGCAGTTACTATGAAACTGAAGCTTTCTTT.

The chain links TRBV4-1 to TRBJ2-7; D is possibly TRBD2 (6 bases). Deletions cut 1 base from V and 2 bases from J, with 15 bases between. This CDR3 is built from 16 residues. The germline V gene encodes CDR1 MGHRA and CDR2 YSYEKL. CDR3 nucleotides: TGCGCCAGCAGCCAAGGACCGGGCGGGGCCACCTACGAGCAGTACTTC. Its translation is CASSQGPGGATYEQYF.

This chain joins TRBV11-2 and TRBJ1-2, with D perhaps TRBD1 (6 bases). The V end lost 3 bases, the J end lost 11 bases, and 16 bases lay between the germline ends. CDR1 and CDR2 from the germline V gene are SGHAT and FQNNGV. The CDR3 runs to 13 residues. The CDR3 coding sequence is TGTGCCAGCAGCTTGGATCCGGGACAACTATACACCTTC. Amino acids: CASSLDPGQLYTF. Complete variable domain (other parts from reference TRBV11-2 and TRBJ1-2): EAGVAQSPRYKIIEKRQSVAFWCNPISGHATLYWYQQILGQGPKLLIQFQNNGVVDDSQLPKDRFSAERLKGVDSTLKIQPAKLEDSAVYLCASSLDPGQLYTFGSGTRLTVV.

This clonotype was seen ten or more times. The V call is TRBV6-1, the J call TRBJ1-2; TRBD1 might be the D (5 bases). Germline V gene lookup returns CDR1 MNHNS and CDR2 SASEGT. Trimming took off 3 bases at V and 8 bases at J, with 13 bases between the two ends. This CDR3 region has 13 residues. CDR3 bases: TGTGCCAGCAGTGAGGGCAGGGTCGGCGGCTACACCTTC. As protein: CASSEGRVGGYTF.